The TCR beta chain described here comes from a study of blood T cell repertoires in COVID-19. Whole-study context: From the United States, Italy and Spain came samples of acute and convalescent COVID-19.

Source study methods: By means of reference gene primer amplification, nucleated cell counts were estimated. Here immunoSEQ multiplex PCR was the method, and the copy in TCRdb shows in-frame clones only, minus some. V and J calls plus clone size are reproduced from that table; the DNA served to infer D and trimming. The table has about 200,000 clones, roughly 80% seen once; the top ten hold 8% to 9%. Germline V gene sequence: CDR1 KGHDR, CDR2 SFDVKD. The CDR3 covers 17 residues. V shed 4 bases, J shed 2 bases, and the junction held 11 bases outside the gene matches. The sequence was obtained from an elderly woman with COVID-19, enrolled during active disease. J is TRBJ1-2 and V is TRBV24-1; 8 nucleotides agree with TRBD1. Specimen: peripheral blood. CDR3 nucleotides: TGTGCCACCAGTGACCCCTCTCGGACAGGGTGGAACTATGGCTACACCTTC. Encoded protein: CATSDPSRTGWNYGYTF.